The 6 T cell receptor beta chains presented below share a single source sample, sequenced in a study of post-analysis software for immune sequencing data. Unique molecular identifiers were built into the TCR beta cDNA libraries. Each CDR3 protein gets one entry after TCRdb re-called the PCR reads with MiXCR. Of around 700,000 distinct CDR3 sequences in the sample, approximately 59% are singletons; the top ten hold 10% to 12%. No antigen is known for these receptors. The study, taken as a whole, reports: Five or six TRBV segments appeared more often in patients than in controls, and TRBV5-6, TRBV5-1 and TRBV20-1 were among these.

The sequenced sample was blood. The receptor set was obtained from a girl under 10 years old with multiple sclerosis.

CDR3 protein: CASSQEGAGNGYTF. CDR3 DNA: TGCGCCAGCAGCCAAGAGGGAGCAGGGAATGGCTACACCTTC. The rearrangement links TRBV4-1 to TRBJ1-2; the D gene is possibly TRBD1 (5 bases). The CDR3 runs 14 residues. Trimming left V 0 bases short and J 6 bases short, with 11 bases between. Germline values: CDR1 MGHRA, CDR2 YSYEKL.

This clonotype was seen more than once but under ten times. J is TRBJ2-7 and V is TRBV19, with unresolved D. The germline CDR1 and CDR2 sequences are LNHDA and SQIVND (reference sequence). Trimming left V 5 bases short and J 3 bases short, with 8 bases between. The CDR3 is 12 residues long. The CDR3 here is CASSSGYYEQYF. Here the CDR3 DNA reads TGTGCCAGTAGTTCAGGCTACTACGAGCAGTACTTC.

The J gene is TRBJ2-3, the V gene TRBV7-9; 7 bases match TRBD1. The J segment lost 0 bases and the V segment lost 4 bases, leaving 10 bases of the junction unmatched. The CDR3 consists of 17 residues. Germline V gene lookup returns CDR1 SEHNR and CDR2 FQNEAQ (reference sequence). The CDR3: CASSSGTAAISTDTQYF. Here the CDR3 DNA reads TGTGCCAGCAGCTCCGGGACAGCAGCAATTAGCACAGATACGCAGTATTTT.

This clonotype was observed a few times. The rearrangement links TRBV7-3 to TRBJ2-1, with D perhaps given as TRBD1 or TRBD2 (5 bases each). The CDR3 consists of 17 residues. Deletions cut 4 bases from V and 9 bases from J, with 25 bases between. Germline assignment: CDR1 SGHTA and CDR2 FQGTGA. In nucleotides, the CDR3 is TGTGCCAGCAGCTCCCGGTCAGCGGAATTTGGGGGTAGTGAGCAGTTCTTC. The encoded protein is CASSSRSAEFGGSEQFF.

This chain links TRBV20-1 with TRBJ1-5; perhaps TRBD1 as D (6 bases). The CDR3 has 12 residues. The V gene lost 4 bases and the J gene lost 7 bases, with 11 bases spanning the gap. Germline V gene data show CDR1 as DFQATT and CDR2 as SNEGSKA (reference sequence). The CDR3 nucleotides are TGCAGTGCTACAGGGGAAAGGCAGCCCCAGCATTTT. It translates to CSATGERQPQHF.

The chain links TRBV28 to TRBJ2-5; D perhaps matches TRBD1 (6 bases). The CDR3 spans 15 residues. Germline V gene sequence: CDR1 MDHEN, CDR2 SYDVKM. Trimming cost V 4 bases and J 4 bases, with 16 bases left between them. The CDR3 loop is CASSSPQGNIETQYF. The CDR3 DNA follows: TGTGCCAGCAGTTCGCCCCAGGGGAACATAGAGACCCAGTACTTC.